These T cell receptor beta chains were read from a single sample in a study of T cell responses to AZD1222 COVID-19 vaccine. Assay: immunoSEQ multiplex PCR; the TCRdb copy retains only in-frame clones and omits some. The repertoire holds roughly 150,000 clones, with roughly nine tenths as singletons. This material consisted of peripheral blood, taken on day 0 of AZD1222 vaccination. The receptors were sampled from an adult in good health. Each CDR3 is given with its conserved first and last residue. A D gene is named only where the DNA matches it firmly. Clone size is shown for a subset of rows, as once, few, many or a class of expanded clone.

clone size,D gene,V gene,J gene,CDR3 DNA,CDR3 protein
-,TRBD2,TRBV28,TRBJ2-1,TGTGCCAGCAGAATTAGCGGGAGGGGACTCGTCAATGAGCAGTTCTTC,CASRISGRGLVNEQFF
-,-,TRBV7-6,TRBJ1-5,TGTGCCAGCAGCGACACAGTAAGCAATCAGCCCCAGCATTTT,CASSDTVSNQPQHF
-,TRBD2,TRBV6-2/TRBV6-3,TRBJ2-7,TGTGCCAGCAGTTACTCAAGAATTATAAAACTAGCGGGAGGAACCTACGAGCAGTACTTC,CASSYSRIIKLAGGTYEQYF
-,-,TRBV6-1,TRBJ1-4,TGTGCCAGCAGTGAAAGGGCAAGGCAGGGAGGGGAAAAACTGTTTTTT,CASSERARQGGEKLFF
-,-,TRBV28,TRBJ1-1,TGTGCCAGCAGTTACCTGAACACTGAAGCTTTCTTT,CASSYLNTEAFF
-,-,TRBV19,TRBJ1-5,TGTGCCAGTAGTAGTACGAGGGGACAGCCCCAGCATTTT,CASSSTRGQPQHF
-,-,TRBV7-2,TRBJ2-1,TGTGCCAGCAGCTTTATCTCCCGGTCGAATGAGCAGTTCTTC,CASSFISRSNEQFF
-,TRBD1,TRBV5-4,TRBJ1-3,TGTGCCAGCAGCTCCACGGGACAGGGTTCAGGAAACACCATATATTTT,CASSSTGQGSGNTIYF
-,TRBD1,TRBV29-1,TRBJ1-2,TGCAGCGTTGAAACCCGCCCAGGGGGCAGCTACACCTTC,CSVETRPGGSYTF
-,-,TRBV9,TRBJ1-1,TGTGCCAGCAGCCCCCTCACTGAAGCTTTCTTT,CASSPLTEAFF
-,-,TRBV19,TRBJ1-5,TGTGCCAGTAGTCCCCGGGTGGGTCCTAATCAGCCCCAGCATTTT,CASSPRVGPNQPQHF
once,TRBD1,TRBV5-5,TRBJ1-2,TGTGCCAGCAGCTCCATCTTACAGGGGTCTTCCTATGGCTACACCTTC,CASSSILQGSSYGYTF
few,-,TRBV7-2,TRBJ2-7,TGTGCCAGCAGCTTAGAGGCGGGAACCCACGAGCAGTACTTC,CASSLEAGTHEQYF
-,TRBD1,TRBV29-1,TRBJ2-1,TGCAGCGTTGTTAGACAGGGTACTTACAATGAGCAGTTCTTC,CSVVRQGTYNEQFF
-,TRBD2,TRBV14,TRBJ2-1,TGTGCCAGCAGCCAAGAGGGGGGACTAGCGGGAGTCGATGAGCAGTTCTTC,CASSQEGGLAGVDEQFF
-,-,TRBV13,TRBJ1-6,TGTGCCAGCAGCTTCAGGGGAAATTCACCCCTCCACTTT,CASSFRGNSPLHF
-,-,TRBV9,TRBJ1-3,TGTGCCAGCAGCGCACAGGGCCCTGCGGGAAACACCATATATTTT,CASSAQGPAGNTIYF
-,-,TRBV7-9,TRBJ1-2,TGTGCCAGCAGCCAGGACCGGTCTAGCTACACCTTC,CASSQDRSSYTF
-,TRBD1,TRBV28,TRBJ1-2,TGTGCCGGCAGTGGACAGGGTGTTGGCTACACCTTC,CAGSGQGVGYTF
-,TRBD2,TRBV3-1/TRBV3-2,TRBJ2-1,TGTGCCAGCAGCGTAGCGGGAGCCTACGGTGAGCAGTTCTTC,CASSVAGAYGEQFF
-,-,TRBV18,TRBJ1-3,TGTGCCAGCTCACCACAGGGCTCCTCTGGAAACACCATATATTTT,CASSPQGSSGNTIYF
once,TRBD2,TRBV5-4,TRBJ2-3,TGTGCCAGCAGTCAGGGGAGGGGACTAGCGGGAGCAGATACGCAGTATTTT,CASSQGRGLAGADTQYF
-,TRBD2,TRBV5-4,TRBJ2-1,TGTGCCAGCAGCCCCGGGACTAGCAGCCACAATGAGCAGTTCTTC,CASSPGTSSHNEQFF
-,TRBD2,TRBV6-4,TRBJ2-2,TGTGCCAGCAGTGACCGCGCGGGGGGCACCGGGGAGCTGTTTTTT,CASSDRAGGTGELFF
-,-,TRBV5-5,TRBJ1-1,TGTGCCAGCAGCCTAGAAGTGGAGATCGGGACTGAAGCTTTCTTT,CASSLEVEIGTEAFF
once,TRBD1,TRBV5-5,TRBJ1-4,TGTGCCAGCAGCACGGACAGGGCTAATGAAAAACTGTTTTTT,CASSTDRANEKLFF
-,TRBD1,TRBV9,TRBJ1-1,TGTGCCAGCAGCGTCAACCGAATCCGTGGCCCGAACCGGCACAGGGGGGGGAACACTGAAGCTTTCTTT,CASSVNRIRGPNRHRGGNTEAFF
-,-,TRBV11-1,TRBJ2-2,TGTGCCAGCAAGGGGTTGGGCACCGGGGAGCTGTTTTTT,CASKGLGTGELFF
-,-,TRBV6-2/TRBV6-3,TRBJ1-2,TGTGCCAGCAGCCCTTCCGGGACTTCCTGGGCTAACTATGGCTACACCTTC,CASSPSGTSWANYGYTF
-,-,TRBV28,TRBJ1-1,TGTGCCAGCAGTTGGGGAGGGGGTCCGAACACTGAAGCTTTCTTT,CASSWGGGPNTEAFF
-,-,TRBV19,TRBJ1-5,TGTGCCAGTCAGCCCACAAATCAGCCCCAGCATTTT,CASQPTNQPQHF
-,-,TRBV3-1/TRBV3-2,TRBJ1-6,TGTGCCAGCAGCCAATGGGATTCACCCCTCCACTTT,CASSQWDSPLHF
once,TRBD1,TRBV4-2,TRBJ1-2,TGTGCCAGCAGCCAAGACCGCGGACAGGGGGCTGTCTATGGCTACACCTTC,CASSQDRGQGAVYGYTF
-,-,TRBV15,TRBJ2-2,TGTGCCACCAGCAGAGATCCCCCTCCCTCCGGGGAGCTGTTTTTT,CATSRDPPPSGELFF
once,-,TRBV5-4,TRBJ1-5,TGTGCCAGCAGCTTGGGGAGGGATCAGCCCCAGCATTTT,CASSLGRDQPQHF
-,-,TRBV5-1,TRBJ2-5,TGCGCCAGCACCATGGGGCGGACACAAGAGACCCAGTACTTC,CASTMGRTQETQYF
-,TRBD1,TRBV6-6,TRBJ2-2,TGTGCCAGCACCCATGGACAGGGCGGCACCGGGGAGCTGTTTTTT,CASTHGQGGTGELFF
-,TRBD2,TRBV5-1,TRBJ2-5,TGCGCCAGCAGACGAAGACTAGCGGGAGGGCTCGACCAAGAGACCCAGTACTTC,CASRRRLAGGLDQETQYF
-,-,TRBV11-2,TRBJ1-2,TGTGCCAGCAGCCGCCCCGCAGGGGATTATGGCTACACCTTC,CASSRPAGDYGYTF
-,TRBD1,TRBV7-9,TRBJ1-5,TGTGCCAGCAGCCAGGGGGATTCATTACAGCCCCAGCATTTT,CASSQGDSLQPQHF
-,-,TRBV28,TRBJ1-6,TGTGCCAGCGCTGCTCCGAACCGGAATTCACCCCTCCACTTT,CASAAPNRNSPLHF
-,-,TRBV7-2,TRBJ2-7,TGTGCCAGCAGCCACCGAAGGGACCGTTCCTACGAGCAGTACTTC,CASSHRRDRSYEQYF
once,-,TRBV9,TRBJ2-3,TGTGCCAGCAGCGTAGTGACAGATACGCAGTATTTT,CASSVVTDTQYF
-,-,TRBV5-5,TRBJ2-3,TGTGCCAGCAGCTTGGATAGCCGGACTCGGCGCACAGATACGCAGTATTTT,CASSLDSRTRRTDTQYF
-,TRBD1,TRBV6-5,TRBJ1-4,TGTGCCAGCAGAAGACAGGGTTATGAAAAACTGTTTTTT,CASRRQGYEKLFF
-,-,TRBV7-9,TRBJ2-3,TGTGCCAGCAGCTCCCGTGGGGGTAGGACAGATACGCAGTATTTT,CASSSRGGRTDTQYF
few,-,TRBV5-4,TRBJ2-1,TGTGCCATTGGGCCTATTACTCCTACATTGGTGGATGAGCAGTTCTTC,CAIGPITPTLVDEQFF
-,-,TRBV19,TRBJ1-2,TGTGCCAGTTCTTTCCGGGCCAACTATGGCTACACCTTC,CASSFRANYGYTF
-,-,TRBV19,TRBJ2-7,TGTGCCAGTAGTATAGGTCATGACGACGAGCAGTACTTC,CASSIGHDDEQYF
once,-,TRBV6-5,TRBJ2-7,TGTGCCAGCAGGATAGCACCGGGCCTCTCCTACGAGCAGTACTTC,CASRIAPGLSYEQYF
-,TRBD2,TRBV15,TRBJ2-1,TGTGCCACCAGCAGAGTTCTAGCGGGAGACAATGAGCAGTTCTTC,CATSRVLAGDNEQFF
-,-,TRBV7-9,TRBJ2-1,TGTGCCAGCAGCTTGGTGAAGCCCGGGCAAAATGAGCAGTTCTTC,CASSLVKPGQNEQFF
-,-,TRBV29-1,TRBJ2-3,TGCAGCGTTGTTCGAAGGGGGGCGGATACGCAGTATTTT,CSVVRRGADTQYF
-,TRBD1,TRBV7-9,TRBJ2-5,TGTGCCAGCAGCTTCAGGGGGCTAGAGACCCAGTACTTC,CASSFRGLETQYF
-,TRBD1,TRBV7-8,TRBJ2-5,TGTGCCAGCAGCTCCGGAGACAGGGAGAGAGAGACCCAGTACTTC,CASSSGDRERETQYF